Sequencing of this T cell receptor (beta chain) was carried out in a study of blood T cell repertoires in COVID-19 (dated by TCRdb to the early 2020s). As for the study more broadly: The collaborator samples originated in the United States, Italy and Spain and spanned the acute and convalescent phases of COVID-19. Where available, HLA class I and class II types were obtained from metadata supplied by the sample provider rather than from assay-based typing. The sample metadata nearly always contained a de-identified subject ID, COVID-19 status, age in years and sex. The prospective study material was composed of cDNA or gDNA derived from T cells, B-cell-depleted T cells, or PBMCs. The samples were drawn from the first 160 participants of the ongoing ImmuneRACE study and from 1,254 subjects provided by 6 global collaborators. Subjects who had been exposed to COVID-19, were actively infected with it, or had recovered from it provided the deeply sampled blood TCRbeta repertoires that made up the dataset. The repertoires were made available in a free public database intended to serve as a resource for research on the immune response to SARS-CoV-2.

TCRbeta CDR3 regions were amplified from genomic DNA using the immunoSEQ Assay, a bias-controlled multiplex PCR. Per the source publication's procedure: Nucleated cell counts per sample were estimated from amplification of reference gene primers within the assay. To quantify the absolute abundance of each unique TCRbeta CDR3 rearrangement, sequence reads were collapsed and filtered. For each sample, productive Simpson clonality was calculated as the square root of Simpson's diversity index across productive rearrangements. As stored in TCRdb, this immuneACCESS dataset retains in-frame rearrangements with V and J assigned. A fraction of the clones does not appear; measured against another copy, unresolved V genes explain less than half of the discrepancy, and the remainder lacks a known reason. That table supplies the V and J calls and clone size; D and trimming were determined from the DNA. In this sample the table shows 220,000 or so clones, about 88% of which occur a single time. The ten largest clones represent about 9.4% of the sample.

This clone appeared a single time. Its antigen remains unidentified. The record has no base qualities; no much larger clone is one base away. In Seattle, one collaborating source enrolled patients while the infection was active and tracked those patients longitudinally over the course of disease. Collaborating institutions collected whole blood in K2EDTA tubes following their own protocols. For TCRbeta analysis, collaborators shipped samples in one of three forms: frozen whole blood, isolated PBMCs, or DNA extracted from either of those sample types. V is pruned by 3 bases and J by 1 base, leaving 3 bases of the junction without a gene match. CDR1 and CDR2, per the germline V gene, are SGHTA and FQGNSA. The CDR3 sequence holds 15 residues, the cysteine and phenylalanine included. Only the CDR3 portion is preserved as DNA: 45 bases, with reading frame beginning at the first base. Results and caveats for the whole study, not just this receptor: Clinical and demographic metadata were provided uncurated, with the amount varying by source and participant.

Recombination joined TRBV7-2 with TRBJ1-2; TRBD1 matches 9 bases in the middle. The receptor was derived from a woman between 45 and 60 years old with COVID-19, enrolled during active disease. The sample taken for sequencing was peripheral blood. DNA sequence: TGTGCCAGCAGCTTTGGGACAGGGAATAACTATGGCTACACCTTC. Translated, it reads CASSFGTGNNYGYTF.